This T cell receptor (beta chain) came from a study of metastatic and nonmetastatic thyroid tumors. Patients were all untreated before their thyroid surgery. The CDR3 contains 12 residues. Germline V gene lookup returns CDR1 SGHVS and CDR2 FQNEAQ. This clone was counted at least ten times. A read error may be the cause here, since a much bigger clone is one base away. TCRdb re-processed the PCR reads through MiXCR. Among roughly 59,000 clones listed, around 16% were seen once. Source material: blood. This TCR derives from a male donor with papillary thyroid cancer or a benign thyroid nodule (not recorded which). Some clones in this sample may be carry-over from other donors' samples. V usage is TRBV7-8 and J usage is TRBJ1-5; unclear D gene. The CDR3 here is CASSLLSQPQRF. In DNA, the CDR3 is TGTGCCAGCAGCTTACTTAGTCAGCCCCAGCGTTTT.